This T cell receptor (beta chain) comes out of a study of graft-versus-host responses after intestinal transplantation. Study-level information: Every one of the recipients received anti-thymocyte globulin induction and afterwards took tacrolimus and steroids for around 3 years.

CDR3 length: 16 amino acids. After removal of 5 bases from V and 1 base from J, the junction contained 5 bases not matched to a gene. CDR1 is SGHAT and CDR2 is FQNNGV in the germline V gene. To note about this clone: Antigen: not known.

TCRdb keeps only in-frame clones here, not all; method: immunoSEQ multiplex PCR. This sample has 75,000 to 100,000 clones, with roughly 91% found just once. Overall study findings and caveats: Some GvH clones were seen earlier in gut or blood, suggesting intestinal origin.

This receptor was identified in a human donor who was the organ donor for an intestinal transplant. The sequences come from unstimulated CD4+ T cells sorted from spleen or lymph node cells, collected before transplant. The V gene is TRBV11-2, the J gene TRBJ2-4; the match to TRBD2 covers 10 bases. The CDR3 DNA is TGTGCCAGCAGCCCCTATAGCGGGGGGGCCAAAAACATTCAGTACTTC. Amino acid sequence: CASSPYSGGAKNIQYF.